These 21 T cell receptor beta chains originate from one sample sequenced in a study of T and B cells in COVID-19 patients. Multiplex PCR with BIOMED2 TRB-A/B primer pools amplified TRB rearrangements. MiXCR, applied by TCRdb to the multiplex PCR reads, yields one record per CDR3 protein. The sample holds about 14,000 distinct CDR3 sequences; 25% to 30% are singletons and the top ten take approximately 7%. Blood genomic DNA input for TRB amplification was 250-500 ng. The sample was blood. The receptors shown here come from a human donor who had recovered from COVID-19.

Within the sample, this clonotype is medium-sized. The chain carries TRBV6-6 and TRBJ2-5; perhaps TRBD2 as D (6 bases). From germline, CDR1 is MNHNY and CDR2 SVGAGI (reference sequence). This CDR3 is built from 19 residues. Trimming took off 0 bases at V and 5 bases at J, with 25 bases between the two ends. CDR3: CASSYSKAPHSAGGETQYF. CDR3 bases: TGTGCCAGCAGTTACTCGAAGGCCCCGCACTCGGCTGGGGGGGAGACCCAGTACTTC.

By frequency in the sample, this clonotype is medium-sized. V and J are TRBV19 and TRBJ1-1; D call uncertain. Germline CDR1 LNHDA, CDR2 SQIVND (reference sequence). V shed 3 bases and J shed 7 bases, with 9 bases lying between them. This CDR3 contains 12 residues. Written as DNA, the CDR3 is TGTGCCAGTAGTATCATCGGGAGTGAAGCTTTCTTT. Translating it yields CASSIIGSEAFF.

This clonotype is termed medium-sized. This chain connects TRBV6-2 or TRBV6-3 to TRBJ2-2; 13 bases are a match to TRBD2. The CDR3 runs 16 residues. Germline V gene data show CDR1 as MNHEY and CDR2 as SVGEGT. Germline trimming cut 4 bases from V and 3 bases from J; bases unmatched to any gene: 2. The DNA for the CDR3 is TGTGCCAGCAGTTTCGGACTAGCGGGGGACACCGGGGAGCTGTTTTTT. Protein product: CASSFGLAGDTGELFF.

The V call is TRBV5-6, the J call TRBJ1-2, with no clear D. The germline V and J ends were trimmed by 4 bases and 8 bases, with 15 bases remaining between them. The CDR3 length is 13 residues. Germline V lookup: CDR1 SGHDT, CDR2 YYEEEE. The CDR3 spells CASSLPIPGGYTF. The CDR3 DNA is TGTGCCAGCAGCCTCCCAATTCCGGGAGGCTACACCTTC.

In its sample, this clonotype was seen a few times. The V call is TRBV6-1, the J call TRBJ1-2, with D possibly TRBD1 on 6 matching bases. The CDR3 is 14 amino acids. Trimming took off 4 bases at V and 8 bases at J, with 17 bases between the two ends. The germline V gene encodes CDR1 MNHNS and CDR2 SASEGT. CDR3 amino acids: CASSGAGARRGYTF. The CDR3, as DNA: TGTGCCAGCAGTGGAGCGGGGGCTCGGAGGGGCTACACCTTC.

In regard to this clonotype: A much larger clone is a single base away; this may be a read error. The chain carries TRBV6-8 and TRBJ2-3; TRBD1 is a possible D gene (6 bases). Germline CDR1 reads MNHGY; CDR2 reads SAAAGT. The CDR3 is 15 amino acids. CDR3 coding DNA: TGTGCCAGCAGTTACTCCAACAGGGAGACAGATAAGCAGTATTTT. Amino acids: CASSYSNRETDKQYF.

The chain uses TRBV5-1 and TRBJ1-1, with D possibly TRBD1 on 5 matching bases. CDR1 is SGHRS, CDR2 YFSETQ, per germline. The germline V and J ends were trimmed by 3 bases and 1 base, with 10 bases remaining between them. The CDR3 consists of 14 residues. The CDR3 loop is CASSWGTENTEAFF. DNA for the CDR3: TGCGCCAGCAGCTGGGGGACGGAGAACACTGAAGCTTTCTTT.

The CDR3 reads CASRVRQQNTGELFF. The CDR3 DNA reads as TGTGCCAGCAGGGTTCGACAACAGAACACCGGGGAGCTGTTTTTT. The chain recombines TRBV28 with TRBJ2-2; no clear D gene. The germline CDR1 and CDR2 sequences are MDHEN and SYDVKM. The CDR3 totals 15 residues. V lost 6 bases, J lost 1 base, and 12 bases lay in between.

This clonotype was seen ten or more times. The chain couples TRBV30 to TRBJ2-1, with TRBD1 matching over 7 bases. V lost 5 bases to trimming and J lost 8 bases; unmatched junction nucleotides: 6. Germline CDR1 reads GTSNPN; CDR2 reads SVGIG (reference sequence). The CDR3 is 12 residues long. CDR3 region: CAWDTGVDEQFF. For the CDR3, the DNA is TGTGCCTGGGACACAGGGGTTGATGAGCAGTTCTTC.

In its sample, this clonotype ranks as medium-sized (0.01 to 0.1%). The CDR3 protein is CASSFRSADTQYF. The DNA of the CDR3 is TGTGCCAGCAGTTTCCGTAGCGCAGATACGCAGTATTTT. The genes are TRBV27 and TRBJ2-3; tentative D call: TRBD2 (5 bases). CDR1 is MNHEY, CDR2 SMNVEV, per germline (reference sequence). The V and J ends lost 3 bases and 4 bases respectively, with 8 bases between them. The CDR3 loop spans 13 amino acids.

This clonotype is medium-sized. The chain has TRBV6-5 and TRBJ2-7; D could derive from TRBD1 or TRBD2 (5 bases each). Germline V gene sequence: CDR1 MNHEY, CDR2 SVGAGI. V was pared by 1 base and J by 4 bases, with 11 bases between. The CDR3 runs 14 residues. The CDR3 region is CASSYLGREYEQYF. CDR3 in DNA: TGTGCCAGCAGTTACTTAGGCAGGGAGTACGAGCAGTACTTC.

This clonotype appeared a few times. The rearrangement uses TRBV4-2 and TRBJ2-7; D not certain. CDR3 length: 14 amino acids. Germline values: CDR1 LGHNA, CDR2 YNFKEQ. The V end lost 1 base, the J end lost 2 bases, and 9 bases lay between the germline ends. CDR3 nucleotides: TGTGCCAGCAGCCAAGGCCTGGACCCCTACGAGCAGTACTTC. Translating it yields CASSQGLDPYEQYF.

This chain links TRBV18 with TRBJ2-7; no definite D call. There are 12 residues in the CDR3. With 2 bases removed from V and 5 bases from J, the gap between germline ends came to 7 bases. Per germline, CDR1 KGHSH and CDR2 LQKENI. The CDR3 here is CASSPEGNEQYF. CDR3 nucleotide sequence: TGTGCCAGCTCACCAGAAGGGAACGAGCAGTACTTC.

This clonotype is categorized as medium-sized. This chain connects TRBV6-5 to TRBJ2-2, with D possibly being TRBD1 (6 bases). The CDR3 is made up of 21 amino acids. The germline V and J ends were trimmed by 2 bases and 0 bases, with 25 bases remaining between them. CDR1 and CDR2 (germline): MNHEY, SVGAGI. CDR3 coding DNA: TGTGCCAGCAGTTACGCAGACCCAATCTCGGGACATACTTCGAACACCGGGGAGCTGTTTTTT. Its translation is CASSYADPISGHTSNTGELFF.

This clonotype rates as medium-sized. V usage is TRBV19 and J usage is TRBJ1-1; D may be TRBD1 (5 bases). This CDR3 region has 12 residues. Germline CDR1 and CDR2: LNHDA and SQIVND (reference sequence). The germline V and J ends were trimmed by 4 bases and 3 bases, with 6 bases remaining between them. The CDR3 reads CASSNRYTEAFF. CDR3 nucleotides: TGTGCCAGTAGTAACAGGTACACTGAAGCTTTCTTT.

This clonotype was detected a few times. V is TRBV27 and J is TRBJ1-5; 7 nucleotides match TRBD1. Trimming took 2 bases from V and 9 from J; bases not matched to a gene: 7. The germline V gene encodes CDR1 MNHEY and CDR2 SMNVEV (reference sequence). The CDR3 extends over 14 amino acids. CDR3 in DNA: TGTGCCAGCAGTTTACGGGACAGAGTATGGCCCCAGCATTTT. This gives the protein CASSLRDRVWPQHF.

This clonotype has only a few counts. The gene calls are TRBV5-1 and TRBJ1-4, with 10 positions matching TRBD1. Unmatched junction bases numbered 8, after V lost 0 bases and J lost 3 bases. The CDR3 is made up of 18 amino acids. Germline lookup yields CDR1 SGHRS and CDR2 YFSETQ. Here the CDR3 reads CASSLDGTGALPNEKLFF. In DNA form, the CDR3 reads TGCGCCAGCAGCTTGGACGGGACAGGGGCGCTCCCTAATGAAAAACTGTTTTTT.

Within the sample, this clonotype is medium-sized. V and J are TRBV13 and TRBJ1-4; 7 bases are a match to TRBD1. Germline loops: CDR1 PRHDT, CDR2 FYEKMQ (reference sequence). V was pared by 5 bases and J by 7 bases, with 4 bases of the junction left unmatched. The CDR3 is made up of 13 amino acids. The DNA of the CDR3 is TGTGCCAGCAGCAACAGGGGAACTGAAAAACTGTTTTTT. This translates into CASSNRGTEKLFF.

This clonotype occurred a few times. This chain connects TRBV6-2 or TRBV6-3 to TRBJ2-1; D unclear. Trimming pared 7 bases from V and 5 bases from J, leaving 15 bases between. CDR1 is MNHEY and CDR2 is SVGEGT in the germline V gene. This CDR3 is built from 14 residues. The CDR3 is CASKARVFNNEQFF. For the CDR3, the DNA is TGTGCCAGCAAAGCCCGAGTCTTTAACAATGAGCAGTTCTTC.

This clonotype has a handful of counts. The rearrangement uses TRBV6-1 and TRBJ1-1, with D unresolved. The ends were cut back, 2 bases at V and 1 base at J, with 5 bases in the middle. The CDR3 is 13 residues long. Germline CDR1 reads MNHNS; CDR2 reads SASEGT. For the CDR3, the DNA is TGTGCCAGCAGTGAAAGCGAGAACACTGAAGCTTTCTTT. Encoded protein: CASSESENTEAFF.

This chain connects TRBV5-4 to TRBJ1-1; perhaps TRBD1 as D (5 bases). Trimming took off 2 bases at V and 5 bases at J, with 10 bases between the two ends. Germline values: CDR1 SGHNT, CDR2 YYREEE (reference sequence). The CDR3 has 13 residues. CDR3 sequence reads: CASSFQRGTEAFF. Here the CDR3 DNA reads TGTGCCAGCAGCTTTCAGCGGGGGACTGAAGCTTTCTTT.